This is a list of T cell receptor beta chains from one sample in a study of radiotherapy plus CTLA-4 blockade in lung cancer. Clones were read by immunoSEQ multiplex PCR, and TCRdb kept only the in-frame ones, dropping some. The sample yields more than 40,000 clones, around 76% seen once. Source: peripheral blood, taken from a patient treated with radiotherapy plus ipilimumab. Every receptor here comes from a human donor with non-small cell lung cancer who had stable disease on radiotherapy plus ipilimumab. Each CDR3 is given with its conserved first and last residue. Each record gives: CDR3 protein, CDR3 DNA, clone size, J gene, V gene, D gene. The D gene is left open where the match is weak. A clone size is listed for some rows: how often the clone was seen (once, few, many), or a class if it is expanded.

CDR3 protein: CASSQDWDSGGYGYTF
CDR3 DNA: TGTGCCAGCAGCCAAGACTGGGACTCTGGGGGTTATGGCTACACCTTC
clone size: once
J gene: TRBJ1-2
V gene: TRBV4-2
D gene: NA

CDR3 protein: CASSLGERGEQYF
CDR3 DNA: TGTGCCAGCAGTTTAGGCGAAAGGGGCGAGCAGTACTTC
clone size: NA
J gene: TRBJ2-7
V gene: TRBV6-6
D gene: NA

CDR3 protein: CASGLATLSGTGTYEQYF
CDR3 DNA: TGTGCTAGTGGTTTGGCCACGCTCTCCGGGACAGGGACCTACGAGCAGTACTTC
clone size: once
J gene: TRBJ2-7
V gene: TRBV12-5
D gene: TRBD1

CDR3 protein: CASSPGPNEAFF
CDR3 DNA: TGTGCCAGCAGTCCGGGACCGAATGAAGCTTTCTTT
clone size: few
J gene: TRBJ1-1
V gene: TRBV13
D gene: NA

CDR3 protein: CASSLGQLMNTEAFF
CDR3 DNA: TGTGCCAGCAGCTTAGGACAGCTCATGAACACTGAAGCTTTCTTT
clone size: NA
J gene: TRBJ1-1
V gene: TRBV11-1
D gene: NA

CDR3 protein: CASSYSGPTQTQYF
CDR3 DNA: TGTGCCAGCAGTTACTCTGGCCCAACTCAGACCCAGTACTTC
clone size: NA
J gene: TRBJ2-5
V gene: TRBV6-5
D gene: NA

CDR3 protein: CASSLVGTSVTDTQYF
CDR3 DNA: TGTGCCAGCAGCTTAGTCGGGACTAGCGTCACAGATACGCAGTATTTT
clone size: once
J gene: TRBJ2-3
V gene: TRBV7-2
D gene: TRBD2

CDR3 protein: CASSEGQGFAFFHNQPQHF
CDR3 DNA: TGTGCCAGCAGTGAAGGTCAGGGATTCGCTTTTTTTCACAATCAGCCCCAGCATTTT
clone size: NA
J gene: TRBJ1-5
V gene: TRBV2
D gene: NA

CDR3 protein: CASSSSTGGLASTDTQYF
CDR3 DNA: TGTGCCAGCAGTTCCTCGACAGGGGGCCTTGCTAGCACAGATACGCAGTATTTT
clone size: NA
J gene: TRBJ2-3
V gene: TRBV27
D gene: TRBD1

CDR3 protein: CASSETSGGTDTQYF
CDR3 DNA: TGTGCCAGCAGTGAGACTAGCGGGGGCACAGATACGCAGTATTTT
clone size: NA
J gene: TRBJ2-3
V gene: TRBV6-1
D gene: TRBD2

CDR3 protein: CASSQELPLDTEAFF
CDR3 DNA: TGCGCCAGCAGCCAAGAACTCCCCCTGGACACTGAAGCTTTCTTT
clone size: NA
J gene: TRBJ1-1
V gene: TRBV4-1
D gene: NA

CDR3 protein: CASDGPSGTEAFF
CDR3 DNA: TGTGCCAGCGACGGGCCCTCGGGCACTGAAGCTTTCTTT
clone size: NA
J gene: TRBJ1-1
V gene: TRBV28
D gene: NA

CDR3 protein: CASSQDRGGAYEQFF
CDR3 DNA: TGCGCCAGCAGCCAAGATCGAGGGGGGGCCTATGAGCAGTTCTTC
clone size: few
J gene: TRBJ2-1
V gene: TRBV4-3
D gene: NA

CDR3 protein: CASSLDGWSSTEAFF
CDR3 DNA: TGTGCCAGCAGCTTAGATGGTTGGAGTAGCACTGAAGCTTTCTTT
clone size: NA
J gene: TRBJ1-1
V gene: TRBV11-2
D gene: NA

CDR3 protein: CASSFESYNSPLHF
CDR3 DNA: TGTGCCAGCAGCTTCGAGTCCTATAATTCACCCCTCCACTTT
clone size: NA
J gene: TRBJ1-6
V gene: TRBV5-4
D gene: NA

CDR3 protein: CASSYRLGTYTEAFF
CDR3 DNA: TGTGCCAGCAGTTACCGACTCGGGACATACACTGAAGCTTTCTTT
clone size: NA
J gene: TRBJ1-1
V gene: TRBV6-5
D gene: NA

CDR3 protein: CASRRDPGDTDTQYF
CDR3 DNA: TGCGCCAGCAGGCGGGACCCTGGGGACACAGATACGCAGTATTTT
clone size: NA
J gene: TRBJ2-3
V gene: TRBV5-1
D gene: NA

CDR3 protein: CSVVKGPANYGYTF
CDR3 DNA: TGCAGCGTTGTTAAGGGGCCAGCTAACTATGGCTACACCTTC
clone size: NA
J gene: TRBJ1-2
V gene: TRBV29-1
D gene: NA

CDR3 protein: CASNQGGRTEAFF
CDR3 DNA: TGTGCCAGCAACCAAGGAGGAAGGACTGAAGCTTTCTTT
clone size: NA
J gene: TRBJ1-1
V gene: TRBV7-8
D gene: NA

CDR3 protein: CATSRDLIASDTEAFF
CDR3 DNA: TGTGCCACCAGCAGAGATCTTATTGCCTCAGACACTGAAGCTTTCTTT
clone size: NA
J gene: TRBJ1-1
V gene: TRBV15
D gene: NA

CDR3 protein: CASRGQGFNSPLHF
CDR3 DNA: TGTGCCAGCAGAGGACAGGGATTTAATTCACCCCTCCACTTT
clone size: NA
J gene: TRBJ1-6
V gene: TRBV25-1
D gene: TRBD1

CDR3 protein: CASRDREYSNQPQHF
CDR3 DNA: TGTGCCAGCAGGGACAGGGAGTATAGCAATCAGCCCCAGCATTTT
clone size: NA
J gene: TRBJ1-5
V gene: TRBV6-1
D gene: TRBD1

CDR3 protein: CASSSLGTGGDRSYGYTF
CDR3 DNA: TGTGCCAGCAGCTCCTTGGGGACAGGGGGAGATCGTAGCTATGGCTACACCTTC
clone size: NA
J gene: TRBJ1-2
V gene: TRBV11-2
D gene: TRBD1

CDR3 protein: CASSVQDRGNTEAFF
CDR3 DNA: TGCGCCAGCAGCGTACAGGACAGGGGGAACACTGAAGCTTTCTTT
clone size: NA
J gene: TRBJ1-1
V gene: TRBV4-3
D gene: TRBD1

CDR3 protein: CASSVEGLAYEQYF
CDR3 DNA: TGTGCCAGCAGCGTAGAGGGACTAGCGTACGAGCAGTACTTC
clone size: few
J gene: TRBJ2-7
V gene: TRBV9
D gene: TRBD2

CDR3 protein: CASSYGVPHGTQYF
CDR3 DNA: TGTGCCAGCAGTTACGGGGTACCCCACGGGACCCAGTACTTC
clone size: NA
J gene: TRBJ2-5
V gene: TRBV6-5
D gene: NA

CDR3 protein: CASSSDRDTEAFF
CDR3 DNA: TGTGCCAGTAGTTCCGACAGGGACACTGAAGCTTTCTTT
clone size: NA
J gene: TRBJ1-1
V gene: TRBV19
D gene: TRBD1

CDR3 protein: CASSLGGDYGYTF
CDR3 DNA: TGCGCCAGCAGCTTGGGGGGAGACTATGGCTACACCTTC
clone size: NA
J gene: TRBJ1-2
V gene: TRBV5-1
D gene: NA

CDR3 protein: CASRRGHPMEELFF
CDR3 DNA: TGTGCCAGCAGACGAGGGCATCCGATGGAGGAGCTGTTTTTT
clone size: NA
J gene: TRBJ2-2
V gene: TRBV2
D gene: NA

CDR3 protein: CASRKRGPTSSTDTQYF
CDR3 DNA: TGTGCCAGCAGAAAGCGGGGGCCGACCTCTAGCACAGATACGCAGTATTTT
clone size: NA
J gene: TRBJ2-3
V gene: TRBV11-1
D gene: TRBD2

CDR3 protein: CASSISGIGNQPQHF
CDR3 DNA: TGTGCCAGTAGTATCTCAGGGATTGGCAATCAGCCCCAGCATTTT
clone size: NA
J gene: TRBJ1-5
V gene: TRBV19
D gene: NA

CDR3 protein: CAISGLAGAWELFF
CDR3 DNA: TGTGCCATCAGTGGACTAGCGGGGGCGTGGGAGCTGTTTTTT
clone size: NA
J gene: TRBJ2-2
V gene: TRBV10-3
D gene: TRBD2

CDR3 protein: CASSYAPTGGANQPQHF
CDR3 DNA: TGTGCCAGCAGTTATGCGCCCACTGGGGGCGCGAACCAGCCCCAGCATTTT
clone size: NA
J gene: TRBJ1-5
V gene: TRBV7-8
D gene: NA

CDR3 protein: CSHPRGLKGNNSNQPQHF
CDR3 DNA: TGCAGCCACCCAAGGGGGTTGAAAGGTAACAATAGCAATCAGCCCCAGCATTTT
clone size: NA
J gene: TRBJ1-5
V gene: TRBV29-1
D gene: NA

CDR3 protein: CASSLSRGSGGIETQYF
CDR3 DNA: TGTGCCAGCAGCTTATCCCGAGGTAGCGGGGGTATAGAGACCCAGTACTTC
clone size: NA
J gene: TRBJ2-5
V gene: TRBV5-5
D gene: TRBD2

CDR3 protein: CASSASSSGNTIYF
CDR3 DNA: TGTGCCAGTAGTGCGTCTTCCTCTGGAAACACCATATATTTT
clone size: NA
J gene: TRBJ1-3
V gene: TRBV19
D gene: NA

CDR3 protein: CAWSGGGNYGYTF
CDR3 DNA: TGTGCCTGGAGCGGGGGTGGGAACTATGGCTACACCTTC
clone size: NA
J gene: TRBJ1-2
V gene: TRBV30
D gene: NA

CDR3 protein: CASSVEGGGPQETQYF
CDR3 DNA: TGTGCCAGCAGCGTCGAAGGGGGGGGGCCCCAAGAGACCCAGTACTTC
clone size: NA
J gene: TRBJ2-5
V gene: TRBV7-2
D gene: NA

CDR3 protein: CASSYLQGSSGDF
CDR3 DNA: TGTGCCAGCAGTTACTTACAGGGGTCCTCAGGGGATTTT
clone size: NA
J gene: TRBJ2-3
V gene: TRBV6-6
D gene: TRBD1

CDR3 protein: CASSAAGQRGYNEQFF
CDR3 DNA: TGTGCCAGCAGCGCTGCGGGCCAGCGGGGGTACAATGAGCAGTTCTTC
clone size: NA
J gene: TRBJ2-1
V gene: TRBV5-4
D gene: TRBD2

CDR3 protein: CASSLGHNTGELFF
CDR3 DNA: TGTGCCAGCAGCTTAGGACATAACACCGGGGAGCTGTTTTTT
clone size: NA
J gene: TRBJ2-2
V gene: TRBV7-8
D gene: NA

CDR3 protein: CASSVGYGYTF
CDR3 DNA: TGTGCCAGCAGCGTAGGGTATGGCTACACCTTC
clone size: few
J gene: TRBJ1-2
V gene: TRBV9
D gene: NA

CDR3 protein: CASSWSGPNTEAFF
CDR3 DNA: TGTGCCAGCAGTTGGTCAGGACCGAACACTGAAGCTTTCTTT
clone size: NA
J gene: TRBJ1-1
V gene: TRBV28
D gene: NA

CDR3 protein: CASSLRDRGLGELFF
CDR3 DNA: TGTGCCAGCAGCTTACGGGACAGGGGGCTGGGGGAGCTGTTTTTT
clone size: few
J gene: TRBJ2-2
V gene: TRBV5-6
D gene: TRBD1

CDR3 protein: CASKVSGELFF
CDR3 DNA: TGTGCCAGCAAAGTGTCCGGGGAGCTGTTTTTT
clone size: NA
J gene: TRBJ2-2
V gene: TRBV6-6
D gene: NA

CDR3 protein: CASRRDWRTDTQYF
CDR3 DNA: TGCGCCAGCAGGCGGGACTGGCGCACAGATACGCAGTATTTT
clone size: NA
J gene: TRBJ2-3
V gene: TRBV5-1
D gene: NA

CDR3 protein: CASSLPGHRSGDYGYTF
CDR3 DNA: TGTGCCAGCAGCTTACCGGGACACCGTTCGGGGGACTATGGCTACACCTTC
clone size: NA
J gene: TRBJ1-2
V gene: TRBV11-2
D gene: NA

CDR3 protein: CASSDRQGAMGGTEAFF
CDR3 DNA: TGTGCCAGCAGCGACCGACAGGGGGCGATGGGGGGCACTGAAGCTTTCTTT
clone size: medium-sized
J gene: TRBJ1-1
V gene: TRBV4-2
D gene: TRBD1

CDR3 protein: CASSRNPQGTTEAFF
CDR3 DNA: TGTGCCAGCTCACGGAATCCCCAGGGGACGACTGAAGCTTTCTTT
clone size: NA
J gene: TRBJ1-1
V gene: TRBV18
D gene: NA

CDR3 protein: CAWGGRISNQPQHF
CDR3 DNA: TGTGCCTGGGGGGGACGGATTAGCAATCAGCCCCAGCATTTT
clone size: NA
J gene: TRBJ1-5
V gene: TRBV30
D gene: NA

CDR3 protein: CASSYGGAASDTQYF
CDR3 DNA: TGTGCCAGCAGTTATGGTGGAGCGGCCTCAGATACGCAGTATTTT
clone size: NA
J gene: TRBJ2-3
V gene: TRBV6-6
D gene: NA

CDR3 protein: CASSDVIGKGARNSPLHF
CDR3 DNA: TGTGCCAGCAGTGACGTCATCGGGAAGGGGGCTAGGAATTCACCCCTCCACTTT
clone size: NA
J gene: TRBJ1-6
V gene: TRBV6-1
D gene: TRBD1

CDR3 protein: CASSPGQGRAETQYF
CDR3 DNA: TGCGCCAGCAGCCCCGGACAGGGGAGAGCAGAGACCCAGTACTTC
clone size: NA
J gene: TRBJ2-5
V gene: TRBV5-1
D gene: TRBD1